Below are 30 T cell receptor beta chains sequenced from a single sample in a study of T cells in Graves' hyperthyroidism and ophthalmopathy. The source material, RNA transcripts, was used to amplify TCR beta CDR3 regions. HTBI primers were used for first-round RT-PCR of the TCR CDR3. TCRdb passed the multiplex PCR reads through MiXCR, listing each CDR3 protein once. The data contain around 560,000 distinct CDR3 sequences, roughly a sixth of them singletons. The source material was blood. Receptors originate from a woman aged 18-35 years with Graves' hyperthyroidism.

This clonotype was detected ten times or more. The V call is TRBV20-1, the J call TRBJ2-1, with 7 bases that match TRBD2. After removal of 5 bases from V and 10 bases from J, the junction contained 14 bases not matched to a gene. This CDR3 comprises 14 residues. The germline V gene has CDR1 DFQATT and CDR2 SNEGSKA (reference sequence). The CDR3 nucleotides read TGCAGTGCTTCCCGCTTGATAGCGGGCGGAGAGCAGTTCTTC. Protein sequence: CSASRLIAGGEQFF.

The CDR3 bases are TGCAGTGCCCAAGGGGGGAGAACTGAAGCTTTCTTT. This gives the protein CSAQGGRTEAFF. This chain links TRBV20-1 with TRBJ1-1; D may be TRBD1 (6 bases). The CDR3 length is 12 residues. V lost 6 bases, J lost 5 bases, and 13 bases lay in between. The germline V gene has CDR1 DFQATT and CDR2 SNEGSKA (reference sequence).

This clonotype turned up a few times. The V gene is TRBV7-9, the J gene TRBJ2-1, with TRBD2 identical over 8 bases. Germline trimming cut 5 bases from V and 4 bases from J; bases unmatched to any gene: 16. The CDR3 contains 18 residues. Germline V gives CDR1 SEHNR, CDR2 FQNEAQ (reference sequence). The CDR3 protein is CASSQGPRGAGSYNEQFF. CDR3 in DNA: TGTGCCAGCAGCCAAGGCCCGCGGGGGGCTGGGAGTTACAATGAGCAGTTCTTC. Looking up the rest from reference TRBV7-9 and TRBJ2-1 gives the full variable domain: DTGVSQNPRHKITKRGQNVTFRCDPISEHNRLYWYRQTLGQGPEFLTYFQNEAQLEKSRLLSDRFSAERPKGSFSTLEIQRTEQGDSAMYLCASSQGPRGAGSYNEQFFGPGTRLTVL.

This clonotype was picked up many times. CDR3 sequence reads: CSAQGLGETQYF. The DNA of the CDR3 is TGCAGTGCCCAGGGACTGGGGGAGACCCAGTACTTC. This chain uses TRBV20-1 with TRBJ2-5, with D perhaps TRBD2 (6 bases). There are 12 residues in the CDR3. Germline lookup yields CDR1 DFQATT and CDR2 SNEGSKA (reference sequence). V gave up 6 bases and J gave up 5 bases, with 13 bases separating them.

Ten or more counts support this clonotype. The chain links TRBV6-1 to TRBJ2-3, with D possibly being TRBD1 (5 bases). Germline V gene data show CDR1 as MNHNS and CDR2 as SASEGT. The CDR3 extends over 14 amino acids. V dropped 8 bases and J dropped 2 bases, with 14 bases sitting between them. The CDR3 sequence is CASGSTDLTDTQYF. The CDR3 DNA reads TGTGCCAGCGGTTCGACAGACCTCACAGATACGCAGTATTTT.

This clonotype has a handful of counts. The V and J genes are TRBV2 and TRBJ1-1, with D tentatively TRBD1 (5 bases). The germline CDR1 and CDR2 sequences are SNHLY and FYNNEI. V gave up 3 bases and J gave up 7 bases, with 12 bases separating them. CDR3 length equals 13 residues. CDR3 residues: CASSDEGFGEAFF. The CDR3 nucleotides read TGTGCCAGCAGTGATGAGGGGTTCGGTGAAGCTTTCTTT.

This clonotype was seen a few times. This chain's CDR3 is CASLTANYGYTF. Here the CDR3 DNA reads TGTGCCAGTTTGACGGCTAACTATGGCTACACCTTC. This rearrangement joins TRBV6-1 to TRBJ1-2; D uncertain. Germline V CDR1 and CDR2: MNHNS, SASEGT. This CDR3 region has 12 residues. Trimming shortened V by 9 bases and J by 0 bases, and 8 bases separated the two germline ends.

This clonotype was found a few times. V and J are TRBV28 and TRBJ2-1; D uncertain. The CDR3 sequence is 13 residues long. Between the trimmed V and J ends, which lost 10 bases and 2 bases, there was a span of 12 bases. Germline CDR1 is MDHEN and CDR2 is SYDVKM. The CDR3 region has the DNA TGTGCCACCCTCCTAGGCCCCTACAATGAGCAGTTCTTC. Translating gives CATLLGPYNEQFF.

The gene calls are TRBV20-1 and TRBJ2-3; D call uncertain. The CDR3 extends over 11 amino acids. In germline, CDR1 is DFQATT, CDR2 SNEGSKA (reference sequence). V dropped 1 base and J dropped 5 bases, with 4 bases sitting between them. The CDR3 sequence is CSARGRDTQYF. The DNA for the CDR3 is TGCAGTGCTAGAGGGCGAGATACGCAGTATTTT.

This clonotype was seen a handful of times. The chain uses TRBV6-1 and TRBJ2-6; 11 nucleotides match TRBD1. Trimming at V came to 6 bases and at J to 0 bases, leaving 1 base not matched to a gene. The germline CDR1 and CDR2 sequences are MNHNS and SASEGT. There are 16 residues in the CDR3. CDR3: CASSGTGGSGANVLTF. CDR3 coding DNA: TGTGCCAGCAGCGGGACAGGGGGCTCTGGGGCCAACGTCCTGACTTTC.

Details on this clonotype: This may come from a read error, since a much larger clone is one base off. The rearrangement links TRBV12-3 or TRBV12-4 to TRBJ2-7; the match to TRBD1 covers 7 bases. Germline trimming cut 11 bases from V and 6 bases from J; bases unmatched to any gene: 16. This CDR3 comprises 14 residues. CDR3: CAGRTGTESPEQYF. The DNA for the CDR3 is TGTGCCGGCCGAACCGGGACAGAGAGTCCCGAGCAGTACTTC.

This clonotype has more than one count but fewer than ten. This chain uses TRBV28 with TRBJ2-2; 9 bases match TRBD1. Germline V lookup: CDR1 MDHEN, CDR2 SYDVKM. This CDR3 spans 16 amino acids. J gave up 3 bases and V 7 bases, and 9 bases lay outside the gene matches. CDR3 protein: CASTLQGAVDTGELFF. The CDR3 nucleotides read TGTGCCAGCACCCTACAGGGGGCGGTGGACACCGGGGAGCTGTTTTTT.

At least ten counts were recorded for this clonotype. The chain links TRBV20-1 to TRBJ1-2; D is undetermined. Germline CDR1 is DFQATT and CDR2 is SNEGSKA (reference sequence). V shed 3 bases and J shed 4 bases, with 9 bases lying between them. CDR3 length equals 12 residues. CDR3 nucleotide sequence: TGCAGTGCTAGCGACGGAAGCTATGGCTACACCTTC. Its translation: CSASDGSYGYTF.

This clonotype was picked up a small number of times. The chain uses TRBV7-9 and TRBJ2-3; D could derive from TRBD1 or TRBD2 (6 bases each). The V end lost 5 bases, the J end lost 6 bases, and 24 bases lay between the germline ends. This CDR3 has 17 amino acids. The germline CDR1 and CDR2 sequences are SEHNR and FQNEAQ (reference sequence). The CDR3 loop is CASSLWIGGTRADTQYF. The CDR3 DNA reads as TGTGCCAGCAGCCTCTGGATCGGGGGCACTAGGGCGGATACGCAGTATTTT.

In this sample, this clonotype turned up a few times. A read error may be the cause here, since a much bigger clone is one base away. The gene calls are TRBV28 and TRBJ2-2; tentative D call: TRBD2 (5 bases). Germline-derived CDR1 and CDR2 are MDHEN and SYDVKM. This CDR3 is 13 amino acids long. The CDR3 nucleotides read TGTGCCAGCAGTTCCTCGAACACCGGGGAGCTGCTTTTT. Residues: CASSSSNTGELLF.

The chain couples TRBV7-9 to TRBJ1-4; 10 bases agree with TRBD1. The CDR3 has 15 amino acids. The trim removed 4 bases at V and 8 bases at J, leaving 7 bases unmatched. Germline V lookup: CDR1 SEHNR, CDR2 FQNEAQ (reference sequence). Written as DNA, the CDR3 is TGTGCCAGCAGCTACCAGGGGACAGGGGACGAAAAACTGTTTTTT. It codes for CASSYQGTGDEKLFF.

V usage is TRBV12-3 or TRBV12-4 and J usage is TRBJ1-4; tentative D call: TRBD1 (6 bases). With 4 bases removed from V and 2 bases from J, the gap between germline ends came to 11 bases. This CDR3 spans 15 amino acids. In DNA, the CDR3 is TGTGCCAGCAGTTCATACAGGGAGACTAATGAAAAACTGTTTTTT. Translated, it gives CASSSYRETNEKLFF.

Ten or more counts support this clonotype. This chain connects TRBV11-3 to TRBJ2-7; D not resolved. Per germline, CDR1 SGHNT and CDR2 YENEEA. The length of the CDR3 is 15 residues. Trimming removed 0 bases at V and 4 bases at J, with 13 bases between. CDR3: CASSLEWASQYEQYF. As DNA, the CDR3 is TGTGCCAGCAGCTTAGAATGGGCCTCCCAGTACGAGCAGTACTTC.

V gene TRBV20-1 combines with J gene TRBJ2-1; 7 nucleotides match TRBD2. Looked up from germline, CDR1 is DFQATT and CDR2 is SNEGSKA (reference sequence). The CDR3 extends over 12 amino acids. The trim removed 3 bases at V and 8 bases at J, leaving 4 bases unmatched. For the CDR3, the DNA is TGCAGTGCTAGCGGGGGGAGCTATGAGCAGTTCTTC. It is translated as CSASGGSYEQFF.

Ten or more counts support this clonotype. The chain is built from TRBV12-5 and TRBJ2-5, with 8 bases identical to TRBD2. The CDR3 is 15 residues long. V trimming: 2 bases; J trimming: 0 bases; junction bases outside the gene matches: 2. Germline CDR1 and CDR2: LGHNT and FRNRAP. CDR3 in DNA: TGTGCTAGTGGTTTGATGCGGGAGGACCAAGAGACCCAGTACTTC. Amino acid sequence: CASGLMREDQETQYF.

This clonotype was counted only a few times. The V gene is TRBV6-1, the J gene TRBJ2-5; 7 bases align to TRBD1. The V segment lost 11 bases and the J segment 9 bases; nucleotides outside the gene matches: 12. The CDR3 loop spans 12 amino acids. Germline CDR1 is MNHNS and CDR2 is SASEGT. CDR3 sequence (DNA): TGTGCCGCTGACAGGGCCACCGCGTCCCAGTACTTC. Its translation: CAADRATASQYF.

The chain employs TRBV6-6 and TRBJ1-6; the D gene is possibly TRBD1 (6 bases). V was trimmed by 2 bases and J by 8 bases, leaving 16 bases between them. CDR1 is MNHNY and CDR2 is SVGAGI in the germline V gene (reference sequence). There are 16 residues in the CDR3. The CDR3 region is CASSYTLRGRYSPLHF. CDR3 DNA sequence: TGTGCCAGCAGTTACACCCTCAGGGGCCGTTATTCACCCCTCCACTTT.

This clonotype was picked up many times. The V gene is TRBV5-1, the J gene TRBJ1-2; no reliable D call. The CDR3 runs to 13 residues. V was shortened by 2 bases and J by 3 bases, with 8 bases between the two germline ends. CDR1 SGHRS and CDR2 YFSETQ come from the germline V gene. This chain's CDR3 is CASSFIPDYGYTF. DNA for the CDR3: TGCGCCAGCAGCTTCATCCCTGACTATGGCTACACCTTC.

This clonotype was counted ten times or more. The chain has TRBV10-3 and TRBJ2-1, with 12 positions matching TRBD2. The germline CDR1 and CDR2 sequences are ENHRY and SYGVKD. V shed 10 bases and J 8 bases; nucleotides not matched to a gene: 9. CDR3 size: 14 residues. The DNA of the CDR3 is TGTGCCACCGGACTAGCGGGAAAGGTCCATGAGCAGTTCTTC. Translation gives CATGLAGKVHEQFF.

In its sample, this clonotype was seen a few times. The chain joins TRBV12-3 or TRBV12-4 to TRBJ2-1; no reliable D call. The CDR3 runs to 11 residues. V lost 2 bases, J lost 8 bases, and 4 bases lay in between. The CDR3 nucleotides are TGTGCCAGCAGTTTAAAGGATGAGCAGTTCTTC. Translated: CASSLKDEQFF.

This clonotype was seen many times. The CDR3 protein is CASSSGWDRAKNIQYF. The CDR3 DNA reads TGTGCCAGCAGCTCAGGGTGGGACAGGGCCAAAAACATTCAGTACTTC. V is TRBV5-6 and J is TRBJ2-4; 8 bases align to TRBD1. The V segment lost 3 bases and the J segment 1 base; nucleotides outside the gene matches: 6. Germline V gene sequence: CDR1 SGHDT, CDR2 YYEEEE. The CDR3 consists of 16 residues.

This clonotype was seen repeatedly, ten times or more. This chain uses TRBV27 with TRBJ2-5, with D possibly being TRBD2 (6 bases). V was clipped by 3 bases and J by 4 bases, with 15 bases between them. Germline V lookup: CDR1 MNHEY, CDR2 SMNVEV (reference sequence). The CDR3 covers 15 residues. The CDR3 region has the DNA TGTGCCAGCAGTTTGTATGCGGGGATCATAGAGACCCAGTACTTC. Its protein is CASSLYAGIIETQYF.

This clonotype was seen only a few times. V gene TRBV20-1 combines with J gene TRBJ1-2, with D maybe TRBD1 (5 bases). Per germline, CDR1 DFQATT and CDR2 SNEGSKA (reference sequence). Trimming stripped 4 bases from V and 7 bases from J, with 13 bases between. The CDR3 is 12 residues long. The DNA for the CDR3 is TGCAGTGCTACCGGGACCATCTCTGGCTACACCTTC. Translation: CSATGTISGYTF.

This clonotype was detected ten times or more. This rearrangement joins TRBV12-3 or TRBV12-4 to TRBJ2-5, with 10 positions matching TRBD1. This CDR3 has 17 amino acids. Trimming at V came to 5 bases and at J to 1 base, leaving 10 bases not matched to a gene. CDR3 bases: TGTGCCAGCAGTCGACAGGGGGCCCGAGAGGGCCAAGAGACCCAGTACTTC. Translated: CASSRQGAREGQETQYF.

This clonotype has more than one count but fewer than ten. The chain uses TRBV12-3 or TRBV12-4 and TRBJ2-2, with D possibly called TRBD1 or TRBD2 (6 bases each). With 2 bases removed from V and 7 bases from J, the gap between germline ends came to 14 bases. The CDR3 runs 15 residues. CDR3 sequence: CASSLYRGLGGELFF. In nucleotides, the CDR3 is TGTGCCAGCAGTTTATATCGGGGGCTTGGCGGGGAGCTGTTTTTT.